The present T cell receptor beta chain was sequenced within a study of T cell changes during pregnancy in multiple sclerosis. Trimming cost V 0 bases and J 1 base, with 7 bases left between them. In germline, CDR1 is LNHDA, CDR2 SQIVND (reference sequence). There are 14 residues in the CDR3. Sequencing was performed with immunoSEQ multiplex PCR; in TCRdb, only in-frame clones are kept and a portion is missing. The sample has approximately 15,000 clones; 84% are singletons. The sequencing used CD8+ T cells from peripheral blood mononuclear cells, collected in the third trimester of pregnancy. The source is a female donor in good health, enrolled as a control in a pregnancy study. This chain joins TRBV19 and TRBJ2-7, with D tentatively TRBD2 (5 bases). DNA of the CDR3: TGTGCCAGTAGTATAGATGGGGAGTCCTACGAGCAGTACTTC. It is translated as CASSIDGESYEQYF.